These 31 T cell receptor beta chains share one sample of origin, sequenced in a study of blood T cell repertoires in COVID-19 (dated by TCRdb to 2018 to 2021). Library preparation was by the immunoSEQ multiplex PCR assay. The immuneACCESS repertoire file appears here via TCRdb, limited to in-frame rearrangements. These files lack a portion of the clones; in checked studies, under half of the deficit traces to unresolved V genes, and the cause of the others is not known. Present in this sample are 40,000 to 55,000 clones, around 84% of which were seen just once. The biggest ten clones account for approximately 7.6% of the sample. The sequenced material came from peripheral blood. The receptors come from a human donor in a cohort sampled during active COVID-19.

The chain joins TRBV29-1 to TRBJ1-1, with 7 bases matching TRBD1. CDR1 is SQVTM and CDR2 is ANQGSEA in the germline V gene. Germline trimming cut 1 base from V and 3 bases from J; bases unmatched to any gene: 5. CDR3 length: 14 residues. The CDR3, as DNA: TGCAGCGTTGAAGTCTACGGGACAGACACTGAAGCTTTCTTT. It specifies CSVEVYGTDTEAFF.

The CDR3 protein is CASSLVDGGAQETQYF. DNA of the CDR3: TGCGCCAGCAGCTTGGTAGACGGTGGGGCCCAAGAGACCCAGTACTTC. J is TRBJ2-5 and V is TRBV5-1, with a possible D match to TRBD1 (5 bases). V was clipped by 0 bases and J by 1 base, with 13 bases between them. Germline loops: CDR1 SGHRS, CDR2 YFSETQ. This CDR3 region has 16 residues.

This sequence joins TRBV4-3 and TRBJ2-1, with 8 bases that match TRBD2. This CDR3 comprises 15 residues. Per germline, CDR1 LGHNA and CDR2 YSLEER. Germline trimming cut 0 bases from V and 4 bases from J; bases unmatched to any gene: 2. In nucleotides, the CDR3 is TGCGCCAGCAGCCAAGACGGGAGGGGGTACAATGAGCAGTTCTTC. Its translation is CASSQDGRGYNEQFF.

This clone is medium-sized (0.01 to 0.1%) in the sample. The genes are TRBV5-4 and TRBJ2-7; D perhaps matches TRBD1 (5 bases). The CDR3 loop spans 16 amino acids. Germline CDR1 reads SGHNT; CDR2 reads YYREEE (reference sequence). V lost 4 bases, J lost 1 base, and 18 bases lay in between. The CDR3 DNA is TGTGCCAGCAGCCCCCAAATACCGACAGCTTCCTACGAGCAGTACTTC. It yields the protein CASSPQIPTASYEQYF.

V gene TRBV6-5 combines with J gene TRBJ1-1; weak D call: TRBD1 (6 bases). This CDR3 is 14 amino acids long. Germline CDR1 reads MNHEY; CDR2 reads SVGAGI. V lost 6 bases, J lost 0 bases, and 11 bases lay in between. The CDR3 loop reads CASRPDRLNTEAFF. As DNA, the CDR3 is TGTGCCAGCAGGCCGGACAGATTGAACACTGAAGCTTTCTTT.

The chain recombines TRBV19 with TRBJ2-5; possibly TRBD1 for D (6 bases). Between the trimmed V and J ends, which lost 7 bases and 5 bases, there was a span of 20 bases. Germline-derived CDR1 and CDR2 are LNHDA and SQIVND (reference sequence). This CDR3 has 15 amino acids. The CDR3 bases are TGTGCCAGTAAGGGTTCAGGGGCCGTCTGGGAGACCCAGTACTTC. Protein: CASKGSGAVWETQYF.

For this clone: At one of its ends the junction is not consistent with the germline gene, which may arise from a read error. The V and J genes are TRBV4-3 and TRBJ2-1; D possibly corresponds to TRBD2 (6 bases). CDR1 and CDR2 from the germline V gene are LGHNA and YSLEER. The length of the CDR3 is 15 residues. The CDR3 region has the DNA TGCGCCAGCAGCCAAGATAGGGACTCCTACATTGAGCAGTTCTTC. It specifies CASSQDRDSYIEQFF.

This rearrangement joins TRBV4-3 to TRBJ1-2; 8 bases line up with TRBD1. Germline V gives CDR1 LGHNA, CDR2 YSLEER. V lost 2 bases, J lost 2 bases, and 4 bases stayed unmatched. CDR3 length equals 15 residues. Here the CDR3 reads CASSQTGTGNYGYTF. CDR3 DNA sequence: TGCGCCAGCAGCCAAACCGGGACAGGAAACTATGGCTACACCTTC.

This chain joins TRBV6-2 or TRBV6-3 and TRBJ2-7; perhaps TRBD1 as D (5 bases). The CDR3 runs 14 residues. Trimming pared 4 bases from V and 2 bases from J, leaving 12 bases between. Germline lookup yields CDR1 MNHEY and CDR2 SVGEGT. The CDR3 DNA is TGTGCCAGCAGTTCGGGTACAGGCCCCTACGAGCAGTACTTC. Translating gives CASSSGTGPYEQYF.

V usage is TRBV4-3 and J usage is TRBJ2-1; possible D gene TRBD2, 6 bases. V lost 4 bases, J lost 5 bases, and 15 bases lay in between. CDR1 and CDR2 from the germline V gene are LGHNA and YSLEER. This CDR3 contains 15 residues. The CDR3 DNA follows: TGCGCCAGCAGCCGACAACCCTTAGCGGACAATGAGCAGTTCTTC. As protein: CASSRQPLADNEQFF.

The chain is built from TRBV4-2 and TRBJ2-3; 8 bases line up with TRBD1. The V gene end was trimmed by 5 bases and the J gene end by 1 base; junction bases not matched to a gene: 8. The CDR3 is 16 residues long. Germline V gene lookup returns CDR1 LGHNA and CDR2 YNFKEQ. The CDR3 sequence is CASSSFLDRGTDTQYF. CDR3 bases: TGTGCCAGCAGCAGCTTCCTGGACAGGGGCACAGATACGCAGTATTTT.

The chain recombines TRBV4-3 with TRBJ2-2; D not certain. Germline V gene sequence: CDR1 LGHNA, CDR2 YSLEER. With 1 base removed from V and 4 bases from J, the gap between germline ends came to 10 bases. The CDR3 has 15 amino acids. The CDR3 DNA follows: TGCGCCAGCAGCCAAGGGCCAACCTCCACCGGGGAGCTGTTTTTT. It yields the protein CASSQGPTSTGELFF.

CDR3 DNA sequence: TGTGCCAGCAATCTGGCGGGACTCGATGAGCAGTTCTTC. Amino acids: CASNLAGLDEQFF. The chain links TRBV2 to TRBJ2-1; possibly TRBD2 for D (6 bases). This CDR3 contains 13 residues. Trimming removed 7 bases from V and 8 bases from J, with 15 bases in between. Per the germline V gene, CDR1 is SNHLY and CDR2 is FYNNEI.

The table lists this clone with a count of one. The chain joins TRBV28 to TRBJ1-5; TRBD1 matches at 7 bases. The germline V gene encodes CDR1 MDHEN and CDR2 SYDVKM. Trimming removed 6 bases from V and 4 bases from J; junction bases left unmatched: 3. The CDR3 runs to 13 residues. This CDR3 is CASSPTGNQPQHF. The CDR3 DNA is TGTGCCAGCAGCCCGACAGGGAATCAGCCCCAGCATTTT.

This clone was counted between two and nine times. This chain connects TRBV7-9 to TRBJ2-7; TRBD2 matches at 7 bases. The V gene's germline CDR1 is SEHNR and CDR2 FQNEAQ (reference sequence). The V and J ends lost 5 bases and 2 bases, in that order; junction bases with no gene match: 6. This CDR3 comprises 14 residues. The CDR3 sequence is CASSHGTKPYEQYF. The DNA of the CDR3 is TGTGCCAGCAGCCACGGGACTAAGCCCTACGAGCAGTACTTC.

The genes are TRBV6-6 and TRBJ1-2; 7 bases fit TRBD1. The CDR3 has 13 residues. CDR1 and CDR2 from the germline V gene are MNHNY and SVGAGI (reference sequence). J gave up 2 bases and V 4 bases, and 1 base lay outside the gene matches. The CDR3 protein is CASSSQGNYGYTF. In DNA form, the CDR3 reads TGTGCCAGCAGTTCACAGGGGAACTATGGCTACACCTTC.

V is TRBV4-1 and J is TRBJ2-1; a possible D gene is TRBD2 (5 bases). This CDR3 has 15 residues. Germline V gene data show CDR1 as MGHRA and CDR2 as YSYEKL. V dropped 2 bases and J dropped 7 bases, with 15 bases sitting between them. This CDR3 reads CASSQPTSRGNEQFF. CDR3 nucleotide sequence: TGCGCCAGCAGCCAACCCACCTCCCGGGGAAATGAGCAGTTCTTC.

This sequence joins TRBV7-7 and TRBJ2-7; a weak D match, TRBD2 (6 bases). From germline, CDR1 is SSHAT and CDR2 FNYEAQ (reference sequence). The CDR3 contains 13 residues. The CDR3 here is CASSRDLTYEQYF. The CDR3 DNA reads as TGTGCTAGCTCCCGGGACTTGACCTACGAGCAGTACTTC. The full variable domain, its missing parts supplied by reference TRBV7-7 and TRBJ2-7, is GAGVSQSPRYKVTKRGQDVTLRCDPISSHATLYWYQQALGQGPEFLTYFNYEAQPDKSGLPSDRFSAERPEGSISTLTIQRTEQRDSAMYRCASSRDLTYEQYFGPGTRLTVT.

The V call is TRBV5-1, the J call TRBJ2-7; 9 bases match TRBD2. J was trimmed by 5 bases and V by 2 bases; bases with no gene match: 2. The V gene's germline CDR1 is SGHRS and CDR2 YFSETQ. The CDR3 length is 13 residues. The CDR3 sequence is CASSFAGGDEQYF. The CDR3, as DNA: TGCGCCAGCAGCTTCGCGGGAGGGGACGAGCAGTACTTC.

J is TRBJ1-6 and V is TRBV21-1. TRBV21-1 is described as a pseudogene. The CDR3 has 13 residues. Written as DNA, the CDR3 is TGTGCCAGCAGCGGGGGGGATAATTCACCCCTCCACTTT. This sequence encodes CASSGGDNSPLHF.

The V and J genes are TRBV6-5 and TRBJ1-2; TRBD1 aligns across 11 bases. The J segment lost 5 bases and the V segment lost 11 bases, leaving 10 bases of the junction unmatched. CDR3 size: 14 residues. Germline CDR1 MNHEY, CDR2 SVGAGI. The CDR3 coding sequence is TGTGCCGTCCGGGACAGGGGGACGAGATATGGCTACACCTTC. Translated: CAVRDRGTRYGYTF.

The rearrangement joins TRBV2 to TRBJ1-1; D gene ambiguous. Trimming pared 7 bases from V and 2 bases from J, leaving 11 bases between. CDR1 and CDR2 (germline): SNHLY, FYNNEI. The CDR3 totals 13 residues. The CDR3 DNA follows: TGTGCCAGCATGAGCCACCCCAACACTGAAGCTTTCTTT. Encoded protein: CASMSHPNTEAFF.

This clone was counted once. The chain couples TRBV18 to TRBJ1-1, with D perhaps matching TRBD1 (6 bases). Trimming cost V 0 bases and J 1 base, with 9 bases left between them. The germline CDR1 and CDR2 sequences are KGHSH and LQKENI. The CDR3 spans 15 residues. Here the CDR3 reads CASSPPQGRNTEAFF. CDR3 sequence (DNA): TGTGCCAGCTCACCACCGCAGGGGAGGAACACTGAAGCTTTCTTT. The full variable domain, with the rest looked up from reference TRBV18 and TRBJ1-1, is NAGVMQNPRHLVRRRGQEARLRCSPMKGHSHVYWYRQLPEEGLKFMVYLQKENIIDESGMPKERFSAEFPKEGPSILRIQQVVRGDSAAYFCASSPPQGRNTEAFFGQGTRLTVV.

The chain carries TRBV14 and TRBJ1-3; D is ambiguous. CDR3 length: 14 residues. The V end lost 1 base, the J end lost 5 bases, and 9 bases lay between the germline ends. Germline loops: CDR1 SGHDN, CDR2 FVKESK. CDR3 in DNA: TGTGCCAGCAGCCAAGTAAATCTCCGAAACACCATATATTTT. Protein product: CASSQVNLRNTIYF.

The rearrangement uses TRBV4-3 and TRBJ2-6, with a weak D call TRBD1 (5 bases). Germline V gives CDR1 LGHNA, CDR2 YSLEER. The CDR3 is 17 amino acids. V dropped 0 bases and J dropped 4 bases, with 13 bases sitting between them. CDR3 sequence (DNA): TGCGCCAGCAGCCAAGAGCGGTTCAGGGCCGGGGCCAACGTCCTGACTTTC. The encoded protein is CASSQERFRAGANVLTF.

The CDR3 DNA reads as TGTGCCATCAGTGAGCGACTAGCGGGAGACAATGAGCAGTTCTTC. This codes for CAISERLAGDNEQFF. The chain carries TRBV10-3 and TRBJ2-1; 12 bases are shared with TRBD2. J was trimmed by 5 bases and V by 2 bases; bases with no gene match: 1. Germline V gene sequence: CDR1 ENHRY, CDR2 SYGVKD. This CDR3 comprises 15 residues.

The chain is built from TRBV4-3 and TRBJ2-1; possible D gene TRBD2, 5 bases. The CDR3 sequence is 14 residues long. V lost 4 bases and J lost 11, with 18 bases in between. CDR1 and CDR2 (germline): LGHNA, YSLEER. The CDR3: CASSPGGPGEKQFF. In nucleotides, the CDR3 is TGCGCCAGCAGCCCCGGAGGCCCCGGGGAGAAGCAGTTCTTC.

This clone was seen a few times. This chain connects TRBV5-1 to TRBJ2-1; TRBD2 agrees at 11 bases. V was clipped by 1 base and J by 9 bases; unmatched bases: 6. The germline CDR1 and CDR2 sequences are SGHRS and YFSETQ. This CDR3 has 15 residues. The CDR3 is CASSLLAGGQGEQFF. The DNA of the CDR3 is TGCGCCAGCAGCTTGCTAGCGGGAGGTCAAGGTGAGCAGTTCTTC.

The chain employs TRBV2 and TRBJ2-2, with 7 bases that match TRBD2. V was pared by 8 bases and J by 1 base, with 4 bases of the junction left unmatched. Germline V gives CDR1 SNHLY, CDR2 FYNNEI. CDR3 size: 14 residues. The CDR3 loop is CASWEGENTGELFF. The DNA of the CDR3 is TGTGCCAGCTGGGAGGGAGAGAACACCGGGGAGCTGTTTTTT. The complete variable domain, with remaining parts taken from reference TRBV2 and TRBJ2-2, reads EPEVTQTPSHQVTQMGQEVILRCVPISNHLYFYWYRQILGQKVEFLVSFYNNEISEKSEIFDDQFSVERPDGSNFTLKIRSTKLEDSAMYFCASWEGENTGELFFGEGSRLTVL.

This rearrangement joins TRBV3-1 (or the pseudogene TRBV3-2) to TRBJ1-1, with D possibly matching TRBD1 (5 bases). CDR1 LGHDT and CDR2 YNNKEL come from the germline V gene (reference sequence). The CDR3 has 16 amino acids. Trimming pared 3 bases from V and 0 bases from J, leaving 14 bases between. The CDR3 loop is CASSQGGGAMNTEAFF. The CDR3 coding sequence is TGTGCCAGCAGCCAGGGAGGAGGGGCTATGAACACTGAAGCTTTCTTT.

The chain combines TRBV7-8 with TRBJ2-2; 10 bases map to TRBD2. Per the germline V gene, CDR1 is SGHVS and CDR2 is FQNEAQ. V shed 0 bases and J 7 bases; nucleotides not matched to a gene: 5. This CDR3 is 16 amino acids long. CDR3 protein: CASSLASGRTIGELFF. CDR3 in DNA: TGTGCCAGCAGCTTAGCTAGCGGGAGGACAATCGGGGAGCTGTTTTTT.